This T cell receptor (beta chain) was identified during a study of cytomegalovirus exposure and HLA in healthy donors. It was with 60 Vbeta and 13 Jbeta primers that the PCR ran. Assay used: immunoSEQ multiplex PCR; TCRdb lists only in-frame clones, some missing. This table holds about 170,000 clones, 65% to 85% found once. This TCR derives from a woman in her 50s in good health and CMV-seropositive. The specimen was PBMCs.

The CDR3, as DNA: TGTGCCGCCGGGTACACCGGGGAGCTGTTTTTT. It translates to CAAGYTGELFF. The chain has TRBV7-9 and TRBJ2-2; D call uncertain. The CDR3 is 11 amino acids. The V end was cut by 11 bases, the J end by 3 bases, with 7 bases between. Germline CDR1 SEHNR, CDR2 FQNEAQ (reference sequence). The entire variable domain, with the rest obtained from reference TRBV7-9 and TRBJ2-2, is as follows: DTGVSQNPRHKITKRGQNVTFRCDPISEHNRLYWYRQTLGQGPEFLTYFQNEAQLEKSRLLSDRFSAERPKGSFSTLEIQRTEQGDSAMYLCAAGYTGELFFGEGSRLTVL.